These T cell receptor beta chains were read from a single sample in a study of cytomegalovirus exposure and HLA in healthy donors. The data were produced by immunoSEQ multiplex PCR, yet TCRdb's version contains in-frame clones alone and is incomplete. The data show some 150,000 clones, around 75% seen once. Source material: PBMCs. The receptors were sampled from a human donor in good health. The CDR3 runs from the conserved cysteine through the conserved F or W.

V	J	CDR3
TRBV5-4	TRBJ2-1	CASSFAGAEQFF
TRBV19	TRBJ2-7	CASSDGHYYEQYF
TRBV4-1	TRBJ2-7	CASSQVQGNYEQYF
TRBV5-1	TRBJ1-1	CASSPAGTNTEAFF
TRBV28	TRBJ1-1	CASSIGGNTEAFF
TRBV27	TRBJ1-2	CASGTGGQNYGYTF
TRBV7-9	TRBJ2-3	CASSLVFRLDTQYF
TRBV4-3	TRBJ1-2	CASSQVGGDGYTF
TRBV5-5	TRBJ2-4	CASSLVSRALQYF
TRBV9	TRBJ2-7	CASSVGASGTPYEQYF
TRBV14	TRBJ2-5	CASSQALETQYF
TRBV28	TRBJ1-5	CASSLRQGFNQPQHF
TRBV28	TRBJ2-7	CASSYTFSRGAYEQYF
TRBV6-1	TRBJ1-1	CASSEVWGRLDTEAFF
TRBV18	TRBJ1-2	CASSPGAVLRGYGYTF
TRBV7-9	TRBJ2-3	CASSPSQGWSTDTQYF
TRBV14	TRBJ2-7	CASSLIAGEGYEQYF
TRBV5-4	TRBJ2-3	CASSLLGGTDTQYF
TRBV5-1	TRBJ2-2	CASSLGGGELFF
TRBV7-8	TRBJ2-5	CASSLAADYRNDYQETQYF
TRBV7-2	TRBJ1-1	CASSWTVANTEAFF
TRBV30	TRBJ2-1	CAWSVVEGAQTSSYNEQFF
TRBV2	TRBJ2-7	CASRGEGQPAGQYF
TRBV7-9	TRBJ2-7	CASSSSPVMDEQYF
TRBV6-6	TRBJ2-7	CASSYSNPSGSYEQYF
TRBV19	TRBJ2-5	CASSMTGLAGTQETQYF
TRBV7-9	TRBJ1-2	CASSQTGGTGYTF
TRBV30	TRBJ1-1	CAWRTGSKAFF
TRBV10-1	TRBJ2-1	CASRDGLARSRQFF
TRBV28	TRBJ2-7	CASSSNRQPYEQYF
TRBV7-9	TRBJ2-7	CASSKNTGLSRSEQYF
TRBV5-4	TRBJ1-4	CASSLTPTNEKLFF
TRBV4-1	TRBJ2-1	CASSQTQDSYNEQFF
TRBV6-1	TRBJ1-1	CASRGGELNTEAFF
TRBV5-4	TRBJ1-2	CASSFTGGRYGYTF
TRBV6-5	TRBJ2-3	CASSYGGAGTDTQYF
TRBV10-3	TRBJ1-1	CATNGGDKRNTEAFF
TRBV6-6	TRBJ1-4	CASSLIGGLNEKLFF
TRBV11-1	TRBJ2-7	CASSLDTGSYEQYF
TRBV6-1	TRBJ1-3	CASSDPGITTGNTIYF
TRBV4-3	TRBJ2-3	CASSQLRGLAASTDTQYF
TRBV19	TRBJ2-7	CASSIQGTTYEQYF
TRBV6-5	TRBJ2-7	CASSTGLVDEQYF
TRBV29-1	TRBJ2-1	CSVSPDWVSYNEQFF
TRBV7-2	TRBJ2-1	CASSSLAGGPTNEQFF
TRBV7-7	TRBJ1-4	CASSLGRSGGEKLFF
TRBV5-4	TRBJ2-7	CASSLSKRDRAEQYF
TRBV6-5	TRBJ1-2	CASSYDRLRNGYTF
TRBV27	TRBJ1-1	CASSLAPGTGNTEAFF
TRBV5-4	TRBJ2-7	CASSSSISGKGYEQYF
TRBV4-1	TRBJ1-3	CASSQDVTTGNTIYF
TRBV7-9	TRBJ1-2	CASSSLPTGNYGYTF
TRBV4-3	TRBJ1-2	CASSQDTGGSYGYTF
TRBV15	TRBJ2-2	CATSRIAGGGTGELFF
TRBV28	TRBJ2-7	CASSPYEGRSRGEQYF
TRBV2	TRBJ1-2	CASSSGHLDGYTF
TRBV6-5	TRBJ1-1	CASSYLVTMNTEAFF